This TCR beta chain appears in the sequencing data of a study of blood T cell repertoires in COVID-19. Turning to the study itself: Material from acute and convalescent COVID-19 was sourced from the United States, Italy and Spain. T cells, B-cell-depleted T cells, or PBMCs provided the cDNA or gDNA that served as material.

The CDR3 is 18 amino acids. V was pared by 3 bases and J by 1 base, with 19 bases between. Original processing methods: Amplification with reference gene primers provided the estimates of nucleated cell counts. TCRdb keeps only in-frame clones here, not all; method: immunoSEQ multiplex PCR. The V and J calls and clone size come from that table; D and trimming were worked out from the DNA. Among 150,000 to 200,000 clones listed, roughly 90% were seen once. The clonotype was recovered from a man aged 60 to 75 with active or convalescent COVID-19. Specimen: peripheral blood. The V and J genes are TRBV23-1 and TRBJ2-1; a weak D match, TRBD1 (6 bases). TRBV23-1 is assigned to the ORF class and has an uncertain function. CDR3 amino acids: CASSQRTAESLSYNEQFF. The DNA for the CDR3 is TGCGCCAGCAGTCAGCGGACAGCCGAGAGCCTTTCCTACAATGAGCAGTTCTTC.